This TCR beta chain was profiled in a study of graft-versus-host responses after intestinal transplantation. Overall study: Recipients underwent multivisceral, liver-intestinal, or isolated intestinal transplants. All of the recipients had induction that used anti-thymocyte globulin, then tacrolimus and steroids for around three years.

CDR3 size: 16 residues. V lost 5 bases and J 2 bases, leaving 16 bases between the germline ends. CDR1 is MNHEY and CDR2 is SMNVEV in the germline V gene (reference sequence). The assay was immunoSEQ multiplex PCR, and TCRdb's table has in-frame clones only and misses some. The repertoire holds over 80,000 clones, 80% to 95% seen once, with roughly 0.4% in the top ten. General observations from the study: HvG clone declines early post-transplant were associated with peak circulating GvH levels.

Turning to this clone: What it binds is unknown.

The TCR was taken from a human donor who was the organ donor for an intestinal transplant. The chain is built from TRBV27 and TRBJ2-1; D is possibly TRBD2 (5 bases). This specimen consisted of unstimulated CD8+ T cells sorted from spleen or lymph node cells, obtained before transplant. Written as DNA, the CDR3 is TGTGCCAGCAGTGAAGACGTGGACTCGACCTACAATGAGCAGTTCTTC. This translates into CASSEDVDSTYNEQFF.